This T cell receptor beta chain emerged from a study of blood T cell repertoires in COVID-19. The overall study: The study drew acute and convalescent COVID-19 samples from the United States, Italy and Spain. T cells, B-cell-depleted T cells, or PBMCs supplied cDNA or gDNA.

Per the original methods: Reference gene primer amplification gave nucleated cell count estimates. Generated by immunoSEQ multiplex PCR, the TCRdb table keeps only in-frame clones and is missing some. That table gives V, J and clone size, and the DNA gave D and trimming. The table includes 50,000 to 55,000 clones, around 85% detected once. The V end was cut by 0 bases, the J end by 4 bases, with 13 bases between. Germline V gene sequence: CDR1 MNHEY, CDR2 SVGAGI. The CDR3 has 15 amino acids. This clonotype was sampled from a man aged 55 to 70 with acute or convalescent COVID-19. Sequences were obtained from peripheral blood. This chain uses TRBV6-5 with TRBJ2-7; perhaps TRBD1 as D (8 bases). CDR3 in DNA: TGTGCCAGCAGTTACTCCCACAGGGGGGGGTACGAGCAGTACTTC. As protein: CASSYSHRGGYEQYF.